What follows are 4 T cell receptor beta chains derived from one specimen sequenced in a study of STAT5B mutations in CD4+ large granular lymphocyte leukemia. The repertoire was sequenced with immunoSEQ multiplex PCR; TCRdb's copy has only in-frame clones and lacks some. The profile shows 30,000 to 40,000 clones, more than 70% of them singletons. The specimen sequenced was CD4+ T cells from blood buffy coats. These receptors were collected from a human donor in good health.

Here the CDR3 DNA reads TGTGCCAGCAGCCAAGACCCGGGACAGGTTTTGAGTAGCAATCAGCCCCAGCATTTT. This gives the protein CASSQDPGQVLSSNQPQHF. This sequence joins TRBV4-2 and TRBJ1-5; 8 bases align to TRBD1. Germline CDR1 is LGHNA and CDR2 is YNFKEQ. The CDR3 totals 19 residues. Trimming took 0 bases from V and 0 from J; bases not matched to a gene: 10.

The chain is built from TRBV6-5 and TRBJ2-3; a possible D gene is TRBD2 (6 bases). Germline V gives CDR1 MNHEY, CDR2 SVGAGI. Trimming stripped 0 bases from V and 4 bases from J, with 8 bases between. The CDR3 totals 14 residues. The CDR3 DNA follows: TGTGCCAGCAGTTACTCGCGGGAACCAGATACGCAGTATTTT. Its translation is CASSYSREPDTQYF.

The chain couples TRBV5-1 to TRBJ2-5, with 7 positions matching TRBD2. Germline V gene lookup returns CDR1 SGHRS and CDR2 YFSETQ. Unmatched junction bases numbered 9, after V lost 1 base and J lost 3 bases. CDR3 length: 16 residues. CDR3 loop: CASSLSPGRVEETQYF. In DNA form, the CDR3 reads TGCGCCAGCAGCTTGTCGCCAGGGAGGGTGGAAGAGACCCAGTACTTC.

In DNA, the CDR3 is TGTGCCAGTAGTCCCGACAGCGCCCACACTGAAGCTTTCTTT. Translated, it gives CASSPDSAHTEAFF. The rearrangement links TRBV19 to TRBJ1-1; perhaps TRBD1 as D (5 bases). CDR1 and CDR2 (germline): LNHDA, SQIVND (reference sequence). Trimming shortened V by 5 bases and J by 3 bases, and 13 bases separated the two germline ends. The CDR3 totals 14 residues.